Below, one T cell receptor (beta chain) is given with its context. In its sample, this clonotype was seen many times. Its recognized antigen is unknown. Base qualities are missing; no much larger clone stands one base away. Stable Graves' hyperthyroidism was defined as no progression to ophthalmopathy during 18 months of follow-up. The hyperthyroidism patients were between 18 and 65 years old and newly diagnosed, with a disease duration of less than 2 months. Exclusion was applied to patients with uncontrolled infections, other autoimmune diseases, pregnancy or lactation. Clinical symptoms, serum thyroxine and TRAb, thyroid ultrasound, and orbital computed tomography formed the basis for the diagnoses. Ficoll-Paque density gradient centrifugation was used to isolate PBMCs from around 10 ml of fresh peripheral blood. Total RNA was extracted with Trizol reagent, and quality was checked on an Agilent 2100 Bioanalyzer.

These data originate in a study of T cells in Graves' hyperthyroidism and ophthalmopathy (dated by TCRdb to about 2019). Context from the whole study: Peripheral blood samples were taken at initial diagnosis, before any treatment was given. To identify TCR V-J signatures that set the groups apart, the researchers used a discovery cohort of 95 to 100 patients, made up of 40 to 45 with Graves' ophthalmopathy and around 58 with stable Graves' hyperthyroidism. Prospective prediction of ophthalmopathy was tested in an independent validation cohort of approximately 19 hyperthyroidism patients and some 17 patients who later progressed to ophthalmopathy. The roughly 90 discovery patients were divided at random into training and test sets in a 7:3 ratio. The study also compared thyroid tissue and blood T-cell repertoires from several Graves' hyperthyroidism patients. Once sampling was done, hyperthyroidism patients were given methimazole at a starting dose of 30 mg daily, whereas ophthalmopathy patients were given high-dose intravenous methylprednisolone. The paper describes TCR Vbeta CDR3 sequencing of around 140 peripheral blood samples, made up of 43 ophthalmopathy patients, 70 to 75 hyperthyroidism patients and roughly 17 progressor patients. The investigation overall reported the following: A 13 V-J signature model separated ophthalmopathy from stable hyperthyroidism, with around 90% sensitivity and 81.08% specificity in cross-validation and 80%/75% in testing. In validation, the model predicted progression to ophthalmopathy with approximately 71% sensitivity and roughly 72% specificity, a median of 6.5 months before onset. Sample size was not statistically predetermined, and blinding of investigators to group allocation was not performed. Most expanded thyroid clonotypes (frequency above 0.001) were also found in blood, which suggests that blood repertoires may mirror thyroid immune responses.

Deletion took 3 bases off V and 5 bases off J, with a span of 12 bases between the germline ends. Including cysteine and phenylalanine, the CDR3 has 13 amino acids. This entry keeps only the CDR3 DNA: 39 bases, framed from base 1. The germline V gene encodes CDR1 SGHDT and CDR2 YYEEEE. The TCR beta CDR3 regions were amplified from the RNA transcripts. A first-round RT-PCR of the TCR CDR3 used the HTBI primer set with the Qiagen OneStep RT-PCR kit. The libraries were constructed in a second round of multiplex PCR and then size-selected and purified. The libraries were sequenced on an Illumina HiSeq2000 using paired-end 100 bp reads. The study's own analysis went as follows. SOAPnuke was used to process the raw data, removing reads that contained adapters or uncalled bases, had a mean Phred below 15, or lacked an exact match to the constant primer or identifier. COPE v1.2.5 was used to merge high-quality paired reads, and clonotypes were defined as unique nucleotide sequences. MiTCR v1.1 was used to align clonotypes to the IMGT TRBV, TRBD and TRBJ reference segments. The analysis was restricted to V-J combinations with a frequency above 0.0001, which together covered 99.2% of the repertoires. The TCS score was defined as F50 (clonal expansion) divided by E x V (chaos), with BLOSUM62-based TCRdist calculated between CDR3 peptides within each V-J. Welch's t-statistics and random forest reduced 500 to 550 V-J features to 13, which were used in a naive Bayes classifier (R e1071). Thyroid-blood repertoire similarity was quantified with the Morisita-Horn index. TCRdb trimmed public reads at Q25 via fastp, called clones via MiXCR and kept in-frame beta chains. One record per CDR3 amino acid sequence lists the most common genes and DNA. The V and J calls come from TCRdb's annotation, not from the publication. Recorded for this sample are over 700,000 distinct CDR3 sequences; around 38% of them occurred a single time. The leading ten clones occupy 7% to 10% of the sample.

The chain is made from TRBV5-6 and TRBJ2-7, and TRBD2 may be the D gene, going by 5 matching bases. The receptor was derived from a young man with Graves' hyperthyroidism. Source material: blood. CDR3 region: CASSSVGGDEQYF. The sequenced DNA: TGTGCCAGCAGCTCCGTCGGAGGCGACGAGCAGTACTTC.